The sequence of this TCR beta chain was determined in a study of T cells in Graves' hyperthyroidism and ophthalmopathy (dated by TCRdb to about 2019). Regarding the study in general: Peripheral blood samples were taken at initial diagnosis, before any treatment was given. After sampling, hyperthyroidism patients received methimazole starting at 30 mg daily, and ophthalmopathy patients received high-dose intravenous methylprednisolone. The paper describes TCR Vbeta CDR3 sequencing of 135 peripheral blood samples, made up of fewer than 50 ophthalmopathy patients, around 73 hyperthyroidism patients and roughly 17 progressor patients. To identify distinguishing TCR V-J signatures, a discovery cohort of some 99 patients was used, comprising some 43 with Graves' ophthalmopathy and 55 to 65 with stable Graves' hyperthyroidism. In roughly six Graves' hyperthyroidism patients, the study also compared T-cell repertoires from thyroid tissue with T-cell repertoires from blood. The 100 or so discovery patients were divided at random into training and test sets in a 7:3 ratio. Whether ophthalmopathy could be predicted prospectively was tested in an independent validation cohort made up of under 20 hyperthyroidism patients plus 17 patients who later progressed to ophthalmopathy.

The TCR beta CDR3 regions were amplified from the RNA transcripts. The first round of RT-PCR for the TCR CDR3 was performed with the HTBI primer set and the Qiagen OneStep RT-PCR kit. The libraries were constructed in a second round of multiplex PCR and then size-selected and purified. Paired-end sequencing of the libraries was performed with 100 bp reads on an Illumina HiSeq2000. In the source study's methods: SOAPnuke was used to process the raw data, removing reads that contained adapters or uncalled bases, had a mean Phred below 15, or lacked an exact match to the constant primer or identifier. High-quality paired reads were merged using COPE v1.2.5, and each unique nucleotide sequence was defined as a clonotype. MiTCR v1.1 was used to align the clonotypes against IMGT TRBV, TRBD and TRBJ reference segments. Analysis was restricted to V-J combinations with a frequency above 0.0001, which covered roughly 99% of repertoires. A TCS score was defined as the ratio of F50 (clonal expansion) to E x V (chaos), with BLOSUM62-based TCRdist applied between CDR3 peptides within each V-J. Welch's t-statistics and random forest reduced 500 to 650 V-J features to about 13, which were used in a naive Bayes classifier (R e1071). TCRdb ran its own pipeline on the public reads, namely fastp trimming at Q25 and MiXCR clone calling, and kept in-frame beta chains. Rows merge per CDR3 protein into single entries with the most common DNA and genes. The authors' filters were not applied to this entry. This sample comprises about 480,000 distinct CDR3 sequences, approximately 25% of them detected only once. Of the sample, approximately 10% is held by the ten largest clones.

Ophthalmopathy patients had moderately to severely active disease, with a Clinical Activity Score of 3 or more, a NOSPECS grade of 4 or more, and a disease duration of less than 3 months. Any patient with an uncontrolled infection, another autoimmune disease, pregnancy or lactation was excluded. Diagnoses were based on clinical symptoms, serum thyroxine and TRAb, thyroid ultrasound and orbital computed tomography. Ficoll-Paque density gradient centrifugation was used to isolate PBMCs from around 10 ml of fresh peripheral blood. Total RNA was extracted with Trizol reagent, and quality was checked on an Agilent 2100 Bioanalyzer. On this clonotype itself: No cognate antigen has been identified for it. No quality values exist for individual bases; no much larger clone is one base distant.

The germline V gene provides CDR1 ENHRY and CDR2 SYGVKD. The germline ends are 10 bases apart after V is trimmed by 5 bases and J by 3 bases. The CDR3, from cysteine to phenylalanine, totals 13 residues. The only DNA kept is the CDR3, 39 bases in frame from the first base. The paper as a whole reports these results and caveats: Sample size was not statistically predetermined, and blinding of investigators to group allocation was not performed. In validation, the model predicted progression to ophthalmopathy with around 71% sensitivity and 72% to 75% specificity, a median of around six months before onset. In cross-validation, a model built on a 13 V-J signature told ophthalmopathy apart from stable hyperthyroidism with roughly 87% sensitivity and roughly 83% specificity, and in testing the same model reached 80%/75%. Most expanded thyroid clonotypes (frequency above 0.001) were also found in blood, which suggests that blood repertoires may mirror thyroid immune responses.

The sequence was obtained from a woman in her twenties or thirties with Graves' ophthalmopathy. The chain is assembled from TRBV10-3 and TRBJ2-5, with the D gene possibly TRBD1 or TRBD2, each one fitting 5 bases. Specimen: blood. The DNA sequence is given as TGTGCCATCAGTAAGCAGGGAGAAGAGACCCAGTACTTC. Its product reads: CAISKQGEETQYF.